This TCR beta chain was observed in a study of shared clonotypes between healthy human individuals. Investigators divided CD4+ cells into CD45RA+ naive and CD45RA-negative memory subsets. Findings and limits, study-wide: Larger estimated richness was generally recorded for naive subsets relative to memory subsets.

A roughly 220 ng quantity of DNA, about 30,000 T cell genomes, went into the sorted-subset replicate PCRs. TCRdb's table, derived via immunoSEQ multiplex PCR, lists solely in-frame clones and lacks some. The sample has 2.5 million or so clones, more than 80% seen once. This clone has only one observation. Its target is unknown. Input material: naive CD4+ T cells sorted from blood. Subset: CD45RA+ positively selected. This receptor was obtained from a man aged 18 to 30 in good health.

CDR3 DNA: TGTGCCAGCTCGGGCGCCGGATCAAAAAGCTCCTACGAGCAGTACTTC. Translated: CASSGAGSKSSYEQYF. This sequence joins TRBV18 and TRBJ2-7, with D uncertain. CDR3 length: 16 residues. V shed 6 bases and J shed 0 bases, with 18 bases lying between them. The germline CDR1 and CDR2 sequences are KGHSH and LQKENI. Full variable domain (missing parts from reference TRBV18 and TRBJ2-7): NAGVMQNPRHLVRRRGQEARLRCSPMKGHSHVYWYRQLPEEGLKFMVYLQKENIIDESGMPKERFSAEFPKEGPSILRIQQVVRGDSAAYFCASSGAGSKSSYEQYFGPGTRLTVT.